The 5 T cell receptor beta chains in this list originate from one sample, sequenced in a study of radiation and T cells in renal cell carcinoma (TCRdb year 2020). Reading the label with the study, this specimen's time point is: blood 4 weeks post-SBRT, at nephrectomy. What the treatment or condition label conveys for this sample: 15 Gy SBRT to primary tumor, nephrectomy 4 weeks later. Libraries were prepared through the immunoSEQ multiplex PCR assay. The source is immuneACCESS, and TCRdb retained only in-frame sequences with V and J called. Part of the clones is not carried over; for the studies checked, unresolved V genes explain less than half of this, and the remainder is unexplained. The sample table holds approximately 86,000 clones, of which roughly 80% were seen once. The leading ten clones occupy just under 9.5% of the sample. The source material was blood, sampled from a patient whose treatment included radiotherapy and nephrectomy. These receptors originate from a man aged 50-60 years with renal cell carcinoma.

The V gene is TRBV30, the J gene TRBJ2-6; 8 bases are shared with TRBD1. The junction had 4 bases not matched to a gene; V was cut back by 5 bases and J by 4 bases. CDR1 is GTSNPN and CDR2 is SVGIG in the germline V gene (reference sequence). The CDR3 length is 14 residues. CDR3 nucleotides: TGTGCCTGGGACAGGGGAGTGGGGGCCAACGTCCTGACTTTC. Its protein product is CAWDRGVGANVLTF.

The chain carries TRBV7-9 and TRBJ2-7; D gene ambiguous. V was shortened by 5 bases and J by 7 bases, with 24 bases between the two germline ends. Germline CDR1 and CDR2: SEHNR and FQNEAQ (reference sequence). This CDR3 region has 16 residues. The CDR3 DNA reads TGTGCCAGCAGCAGATTCGGCATGGGATCTCAAGGGGAGCAGTACTTC. Residues: CASSRFGMGSQGEQYF.

The gene calls are TRBV27 and TRBJ1-5; 9 bases agree with TRBD1. The CDR3 is made up of 15 amino acids. V gave up 3 bases and J gave up 6 bases; unmatched junction bases: 6. CDR1 is MNHEY and CDR2 is SMNVEV in the germline V gene (reference sequence). The CDR3 region has the DNA TGTGCCAGCAGTTTGCGGGACAGGGACGGTCAGCCCCAGCATTTT. Protein sequence: CASSLRDRDGQPQHF.

The rearrangement joins TRBV5-8 to TRBJ2-5; the D gene could be TRBD1 or TRBD2 (5 bases each). Germline CDR1 SGHTS, CDR2 YDEGEE. The V end lost 6 bases, the J end lost 3 bases, and 12 bases lay between the germline ends. This CDR3 has 13 amino acids. The CDR3 protein is CASTEWGKETQYF. The DNA for the CDR3 is TGTGCCAGCACCGAGTGGGGGAAAGAGACCCAGTACTTC.

In its sample, this clone was seen once. The J gene is TRBJ2-2, the V gene TRBV28; D is unresolved. Germline assignment: CDR1 MDHEN and CDR2 SYDVKM. V lost 2 bases and J lost 5, with 6 bases in between. The CDR3 has 13 amino acids. The CDR3 is CASSLGPTGELFF. The CDR3 DNA follows: TGTGCCAGCAGTTTAGGCCCGACCGGGGAGCTGTTTTTT.